The 5 T cell receptor beta chains below were found in one sample sequenced in a study of glioma-infiltrating T cells (TCRdb year 2016). TCRdb names Illumina MiSeq as the instrument used. The iRepertoire nested amplicon-rescue multiplex PCR (arm-PCR) platform was used to amplify TCR alpha and beta CDR3 regions from RNA. Starting from the raw public reads, TCRdb applied fastp trimming at Q25, assembled clones with MiXCR and retained in-frame beta chains. Rows are unified per CDR3 protein, each entry keeping the most common DNA and genes. This sample lists around 90,000 distinct CDR3 sequences; 35% to 50% were detected once. The top ten constitute around two fifths of the sample. The sequenced material came from glioma tissue, nonneoplastic brain tissue, or PBMCs (not recorded which). The receptors were gathered from a human donor with low-grade glioma or glioblastoma, undergoing nonglioma brain surgery, or in good health (not recorded which).

This clonotype was seen at least ten times. This chain connects TRBV7-3 to TRBJ2-2, with a weak D call TRBD2 (6 bases). This CDR3 contains 15 residues. V shed 5 bases and J shed 1 base, with 11 bases lying between them. Germline lookup yields CDR1 SGHTA and CDR2 FQGTGA. The CDR3 reads CASSRSGLNTGELFF. The CDR3 coding sequence is TGTGCCAGCAGCAGAAGCGGGTTGAACACCGGGGAGCTGTTTTTT.

This clonotype occurred many times. The rearrangement links TRBV20-1 to TRBJ2-5; D is uncertain. The CDR3 is 11 residues long. Between the trimmed V and J ends, which lost 5 bases and 3 bases, there was a span of 7 bases. Germline loops: CDR1 DFQATT, CDR2 SNEGSKA (reference sequence). CDR3 coding DNA: TGCAGTGCTCGGGCTGAAGAGACCCAGTACTTC. Its protein is CSARAEETQYF.

A few counts support this clonotype. A read error may explain this, as a much larger clone is one base away. The gene calls are TRBV2 and TRBJ2-7, with D perhaps TRBD1 or TRBD2 (5 bases each). The V end was cut by 6 bases, the J end by 7 bases, with 22 bases between. There are 15 residues in the CDR3. Germline lookup yields CDR1 SNHLY and CDR2 FYNNEI. CDR3 nucleotides: TGTGCCAGCAGGACGACCGGGACCATCTACAATGAGCAGTACTTC. Translated: CASRTTGTIYNEQYF.

On this clonotype itself: Since a much larger clone is just one base distant, this may be a read error. This chain connects TRBV2 to TRBJ2-3; no clear D gene. This CDR3 is built from 13 residues. Germline-derived CDR1 and CDR2 are SNHLY and FYNNEI. This CDR3 reads CTSSGQSTDTQYF. CDR3 in DNA: TGTACCAGCAGTGGGCAATCCACAGATACGCAGTATTTT.

In the case of this clonotype: Just one base apart from a much larger clone, this may be a read error. This chain links TRBV4-1 with TRBJ2-2, with D possibly being TRBD2 (5 bases). CDR3 size: 18 residues. Germline V gene sequence: CDR1 MGHRA, CDR2 YSYEKL. In nucleotides, the CDR3 is TGCGCCAGCAGCCAACAAAGCAAAGGAGTCGCGAACACCGGGGAGCTGTCTTTT. Amino acid sequence: CASSQQSKGVANTGELSF.